The TCR beta chain described here comes from a study of blood T cells in healthy people across ages. Findings and limits, study-wide: Both higher diversity and more naive CD4+ cells marked long-lived donors when set against aged donors.

To note about this clonotype: Antigen unknown.

This CDR3 region has 12 residues. Per the germline V gene, CDR1 is LGHNA and CDR2 is YSLEER. Deletions cut 0 bases from V and 6 bases from J, with 6 bases between. For the second PCR, which ran for 7 to 11 cycles, a sample-barcoded 5' primer and a J-beta primer mix were used. TCRdb redid the calling of the 5' RACE reads with MiXCR, one entry per CDR3 protein. The table lists about 1.8 million distinct CDR3 sequences, roughly 52% of them singletons. The chain recombines TRBV4-3 with TRBJ2-7, with a weak D call TRBD1 (5 bases). Material for sequencing was blood. The receptor was derived from a woman aged 35 to 49 in good health. The CDR3 DNA sequence: TGCGCCAGCAGCCAAGATCAGGGCGAGCAGTACTTC. Protein product: CASSQDQGEQYF.